This T cell receptor beta chain comes out of a study of cytomegalovirus exposure and HLA in healthy donors. As to this clone: Its cognate antigen is unknown.

With 4 bases clipped from V and 8 bases from J, the junction kept 7 bases outside the gene matches. Germline V lookup: CDR1 MRHNA, CDR2 SNTAGT. The CDR3 has 15 amino acids. PCR involved 60 Vbeta and 13 Jbeta primers. Generated by immunoSEQ multiplex PCR, the TCRdb table keeps only in-frame clones and is missing some. The profile covers tens of thousands of clones, with 75% to 85% appearing a single time and about 32% taken by the ten largest. Study outcomes and limitations: It was assumed in the presence/absence analyses that sequencing depth was roughly uniform across donors. There were 160 or so TCR beta chains listed as cytomegalovirus-associated. In an earlier analysis, about 87% or about 30%: the productive usage of most TCR beta V segments. Looking again later, the authors saw that most CMV-associated TCR beta chains seemed HLA-restricted.

Sequencing was carried out using PBMCs. The sequence came from a man between 50 and 59 years old in good health and CMV-seropositive. This chain connects TRBV6-4 to TRBJ2-1, with 11 bases matching TRBD2. The CDR3 sequence: CASSASSGRLDEQFF. The CDR3 DNA reads TGTGCCAGCAGTGCGTCTAGCGGGAGGTTGGATGAGCAGTTCTTC.